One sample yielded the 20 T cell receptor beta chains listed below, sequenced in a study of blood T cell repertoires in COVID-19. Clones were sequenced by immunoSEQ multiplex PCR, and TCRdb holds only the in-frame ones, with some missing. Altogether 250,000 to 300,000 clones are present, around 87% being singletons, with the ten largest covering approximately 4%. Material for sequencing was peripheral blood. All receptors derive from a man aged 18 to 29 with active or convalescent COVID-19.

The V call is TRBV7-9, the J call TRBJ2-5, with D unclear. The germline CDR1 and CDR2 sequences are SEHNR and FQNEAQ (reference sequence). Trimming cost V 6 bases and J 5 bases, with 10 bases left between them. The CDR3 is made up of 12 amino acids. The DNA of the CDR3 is TGTGCCAGCAGTCCGACTTGGGAGACCCAGTACTTC. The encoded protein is CASSPTWETQYF.

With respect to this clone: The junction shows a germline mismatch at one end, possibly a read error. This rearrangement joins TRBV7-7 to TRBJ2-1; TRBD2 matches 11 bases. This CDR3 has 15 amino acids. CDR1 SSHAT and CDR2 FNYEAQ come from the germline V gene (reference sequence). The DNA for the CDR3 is TGTGCTAGCAGCTCCGGGACTAGCGGAGTCAATGAGCAGTTCTTC. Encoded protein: CASSSGTSGVNEQFF.

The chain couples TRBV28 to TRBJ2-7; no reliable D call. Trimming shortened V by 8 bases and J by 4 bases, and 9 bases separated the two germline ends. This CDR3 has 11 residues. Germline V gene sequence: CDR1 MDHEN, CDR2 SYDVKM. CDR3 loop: CASSDKYEQYF. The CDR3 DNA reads TGTGCCAGCTCAGATAAATACGAGCAGTACTTC.

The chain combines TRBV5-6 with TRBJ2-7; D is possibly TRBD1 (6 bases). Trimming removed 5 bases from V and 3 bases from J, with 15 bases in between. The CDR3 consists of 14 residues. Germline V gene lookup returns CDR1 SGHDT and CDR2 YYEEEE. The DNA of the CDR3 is TGTGCCAGCAGACAGACAGGCGACCGCTACGAGCAGTACTTC. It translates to CASRQTGDRYEQYF.

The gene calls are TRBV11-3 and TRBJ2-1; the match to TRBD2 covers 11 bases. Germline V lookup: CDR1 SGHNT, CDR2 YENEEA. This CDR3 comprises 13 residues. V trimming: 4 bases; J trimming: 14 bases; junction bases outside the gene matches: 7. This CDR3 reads CASSSQLAGEEFF. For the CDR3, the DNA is TGTGCCAGCAGCTCGCAACTAGCGGGAGAGGAGTTCTTC.

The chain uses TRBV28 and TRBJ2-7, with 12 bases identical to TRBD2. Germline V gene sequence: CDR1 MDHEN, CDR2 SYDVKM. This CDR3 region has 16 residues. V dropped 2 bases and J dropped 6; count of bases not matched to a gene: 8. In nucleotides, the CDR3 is TGTGCCAGCAGTTTAGGACTAGCGGGGACCACATCCGAGCAGTACTTC. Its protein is CASSLGLAGTTSEQYF. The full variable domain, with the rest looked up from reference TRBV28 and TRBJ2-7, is DVKVTQSSRYLVKRTGEKVFLECVQDMDHENMFWYRQDPGLGLRLIYFSYDVKMKEKGDIPEGYSVSREKKERFSLILESASTNQTSMYLCASSLGLAGTTSEQYFGPGTRLTVT.

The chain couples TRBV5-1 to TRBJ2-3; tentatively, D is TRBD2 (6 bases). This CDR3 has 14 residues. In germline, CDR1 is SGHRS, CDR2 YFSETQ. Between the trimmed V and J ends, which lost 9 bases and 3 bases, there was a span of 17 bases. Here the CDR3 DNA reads TGCGCCACCAAGCGGTTGGGAGGAACAGATACGCAGTATTTT. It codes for CATKRLGGTDTQYF.

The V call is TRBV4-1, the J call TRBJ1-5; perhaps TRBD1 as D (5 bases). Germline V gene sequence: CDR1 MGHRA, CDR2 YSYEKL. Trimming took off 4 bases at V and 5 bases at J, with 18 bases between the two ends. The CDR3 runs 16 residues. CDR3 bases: TGCGCCAGCAGCCGACAGACTGGTGGAGGGTATCAGCCCCAGCATTTT. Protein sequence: CASSRQTGGGYQPQHF.

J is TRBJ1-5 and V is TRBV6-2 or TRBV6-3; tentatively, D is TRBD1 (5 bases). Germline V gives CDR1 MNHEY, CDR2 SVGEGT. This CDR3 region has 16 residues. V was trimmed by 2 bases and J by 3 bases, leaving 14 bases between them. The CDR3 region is CASSYGGELYNQPQHF. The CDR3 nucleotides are TGTGCCAGCAGTTACGGGGGGGAACTATACAATCAGCCCCAGCATTTT.

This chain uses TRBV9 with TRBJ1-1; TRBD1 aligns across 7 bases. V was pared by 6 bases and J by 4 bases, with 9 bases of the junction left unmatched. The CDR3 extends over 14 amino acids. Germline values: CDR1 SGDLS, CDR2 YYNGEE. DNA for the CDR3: TGTGCCAGCACCGCCATGACAGGGAGCACTGAAGCTTTCTTT. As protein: CASTAMTGSTEAFF.

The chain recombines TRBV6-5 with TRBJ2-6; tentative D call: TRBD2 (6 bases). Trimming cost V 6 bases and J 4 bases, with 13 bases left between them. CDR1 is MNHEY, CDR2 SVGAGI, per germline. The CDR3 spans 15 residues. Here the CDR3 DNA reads TGTGCCAGCAGCGGAGGGCCTTCAGGGGCCAACGTCCTGACTTTC. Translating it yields CASSGGPSGANVLTF.

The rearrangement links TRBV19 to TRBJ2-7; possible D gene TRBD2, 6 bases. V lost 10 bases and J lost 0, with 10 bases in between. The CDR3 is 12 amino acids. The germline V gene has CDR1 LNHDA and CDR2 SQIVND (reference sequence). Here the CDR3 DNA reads TGTGCCATTGGGGGGAGCTCCTACGAGCAGTACTTC. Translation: CAIGGSSYEQYF.

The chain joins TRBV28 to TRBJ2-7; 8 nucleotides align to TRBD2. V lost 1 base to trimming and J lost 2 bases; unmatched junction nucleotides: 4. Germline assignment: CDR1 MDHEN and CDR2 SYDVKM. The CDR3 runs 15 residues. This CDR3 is CASSLLVAGTYEQYF. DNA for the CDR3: TGTGCCAGCAGTTTATTGGTAGCGGGGACCTACGAGCAGTACTTC.

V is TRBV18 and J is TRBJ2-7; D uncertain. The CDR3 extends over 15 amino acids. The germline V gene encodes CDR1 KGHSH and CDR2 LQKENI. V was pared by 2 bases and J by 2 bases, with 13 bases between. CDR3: CASSPSNTKTYEQYF. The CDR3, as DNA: TGTGCCAGCTCACCAAGTAACACTAAAACCTACGAGCAGTACTTC.

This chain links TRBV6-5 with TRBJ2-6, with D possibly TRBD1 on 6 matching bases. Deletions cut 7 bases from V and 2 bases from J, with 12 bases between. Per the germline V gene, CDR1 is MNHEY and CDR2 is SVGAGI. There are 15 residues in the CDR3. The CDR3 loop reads CASTPQGTGANVLTF. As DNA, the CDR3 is TGTGCCAGCACCCCACAGGGTACTGGGGCCAACGTCCTGACTTTC.

This CDR3 is CASSPRWVAGPQDTQYF. In DNA form, the CDR3 reads TGTGCCAGCAGCCCCCGGTGGGTAGCGGGACCCCAAGATACGCAGTATTTT. The chain links TRBV7-9 to TRBJ2-3; 8 nucleotides match TRBD2. Germline assignment: CDR1 SEHNR and CDR2 FQNEAQ (reference sequence). This CDR3 is 17 amino acids long. V was pared by 5 bases and J by 5 bases, with 15 bases of the junction left unmatched.

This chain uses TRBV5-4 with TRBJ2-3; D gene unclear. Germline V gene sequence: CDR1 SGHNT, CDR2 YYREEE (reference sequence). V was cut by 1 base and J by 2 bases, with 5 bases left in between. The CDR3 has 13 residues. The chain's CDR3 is CASSLSYTDTQYF. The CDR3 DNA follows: TGTGCCAGCAGCTTGTCCTACACAGATACGCAGTATTTT.

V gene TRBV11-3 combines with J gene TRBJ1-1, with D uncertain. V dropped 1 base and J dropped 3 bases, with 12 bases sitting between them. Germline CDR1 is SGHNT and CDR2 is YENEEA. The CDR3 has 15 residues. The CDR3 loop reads CASSLASRPDTEAFF. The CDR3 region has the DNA TGTGCCAGCAGCTTAGCTTCCAGGCCCGACACTGAAGCTTTCTTT.

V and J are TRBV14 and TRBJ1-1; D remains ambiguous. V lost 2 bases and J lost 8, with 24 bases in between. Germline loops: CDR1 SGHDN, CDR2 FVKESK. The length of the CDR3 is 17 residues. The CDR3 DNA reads TGTGCCAGCAGCCAACAAAATACCGGGTCCCTTTTACCCGAAGCTTTCTTT. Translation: CASSQQNTGSLLPEAFF.

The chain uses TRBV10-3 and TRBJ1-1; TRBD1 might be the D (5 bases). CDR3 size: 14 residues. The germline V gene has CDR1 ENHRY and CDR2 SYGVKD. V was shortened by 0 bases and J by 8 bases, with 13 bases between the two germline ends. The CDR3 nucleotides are TGTGCCATCAGTGAGTCTTATAGGGGCTCCGAAGCTTTCTTT. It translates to CAISESYRGSEAFF.